A single TCR beta chain is shown here with its context. What it binds is unknown. This sample's TCRbeta library carried unique molecular identifier barcodes. TCRdb itself ran the PCR reads through MiXCR, one entry per CDR3 protein. This sample has under 250,000 distinct CDR3 sequences, with roughly 7% found just once. This sample stems from a study of T-cell reconstitution after alpha-beta-depleted transplantation in children. Findings and caveats of the study: Once a year had passed after transplant, T-cell counts and diversity came mostly from newly produced T cells.

The CDR3 totals 17 residues. The germline V gene encodes CDR1 SGHNT and CDR2 YENEEA. V was shortened by 2 bases and J by 0 bases, with 17 bases between the two germline ends. The TCR originated in a boy between 2 and 10 years old with acute lymphoblastic leukemia, due to receive a stem cell transplant. The input for sequencing was PBMCs, taken before TCRalphabeta/CD19-depleted stem cell transplant. The chain links TRBV11-3 to TRBJ2-7; TRBD2 is a possible D gene (5 bases). In nucleotides, the CDR3 is TGTGCCAGCAGCTTACAAGCGGCAGTCGACCTCTCCTACGAGCAGTACTTC. Protein: CASSLQAAVDLSYEQYF.